Below are 5 T cell receptor beta chains sequenced from a single sample in a study of control samples from healthy donors and cancer patients. The data were produced by immunoSEQ multiplex PCR, yet TCRdb's version contains in-frame clones alone and is incomplete. The table includes 170,000 or so clones, about 90% detected once. The sequenced sample consisted of blood. The receptor source for this set is a woman aged 50 to 60 in good health.

This clone was seen just once. The J gene is TRBJ2-1, the V gene TRBV6-1; TRBD2 is a possible D gene (6 bases). V was pared by 2 bases and J by 2 bases, with 10 bases between. Per the germline V gene, CDR1 is MNHNS and CDR2 is SASEGT. The CDR3 is 15 residues long. The CDR3 DNA is TGTGCCAGCAGTGAATCGCGGGGAGCCTACAATGAGCAGTTCTTC. This gives the protein CASSESRGAYNEQFF.

V is TRBV4-3 and J is TRBJ2-3, with D perhaps being TRBD1 or TRBD2 (5 bases each). Germline CDR1 and CDR2: LGHNA and YSLEER. Trimming shortened V by 3 bases and J by 3 bases, and 19 bases separated the two germline ends. The length of the CDR3 is 17 residues. CDR3 in DNA: TGCGCCAGCAGCCAGGATTGGACACGGGGCTCGACAGATACGCAGTATTTT. Protein product: CASSQDWTRGSTDTQYF.

CDR3 nucleotides: TGTGCCAGCAGCTTAGGGGCGGCCAAAAACATTCAGTACTTC. Its protein product is CASSLGAAKNIQYF. This chain joins TRBV7-2 and TRBJ2-4; no reliable D call. CDR3 length equals 14 residues. Trimming removed 1 base at V and 1 base at J, with 5 bases between. Germline V lookup: CDR1 SGHTA, CDR2 FQGNSA.

J is TRBJ2-3 and V is TRBV9, with D perhaps matching TRBD2 (5 bases). CDR1 SGDLS and CDR2 YYNGEE come from the germline V gene. V shed 0 bases and J shed 1 base, with 15 bases lying between them. The CDR3 is 17 residues long. CDR3 coding DNA: TGTGCCAGCAGCGTAGCTACCGGGGAATGGGGCACAGATACGCAGTATTTT. Translated, it gives CASSVATGEWGTDTQYF.

V gene TRBV19 combines with J gene TRBJ1-5; D ambiguous. This CDR3 is built from 14 residues. Germline V gene sequence: CDR1 LNHDA, CDR2 SQIVND (reference sequence). V was shortened by 3 bases and J by 0 bases, with 6 bases between the two germline ends. CDR3 amino acids: CASSMQDSNQPQHF. The CDR3 DNA reads as TGTGCCAGTAGTATGCAAGATAGCAATCAGCCCCAGCATTTT.